The subject of this entry is one T cell receptor beta chain. Here immunoSEQ multiplex PCR was the method, and the copy in TCRdb shows in-frame clones only, minus some. The table has approximately 77,000 clones, 75% to 85% seen once. The data stem from a study of blood T cell repertoires in COVID-19. The CDR3 totals 14 residues. Germline V gene data show CDR1 as MNHEY and CDR2 as SVGEGT. V was cut by 6 bases and J by 1 base, with 13 bases left in between. The rearrangement links TRBV6-2 or TRBV6-3 to TRBJ2-7; no definite D call. The TCR comes from a man aged 45 to 65 with COVID-19, enrolled during active disease. The sequenced material came from peripheral blood. The CDR3 loop reads CASSRTVLSYEQYF. Written as DNA, the CDR3 is TGTGCCAGCAGCCGTACAGTTTTATCCTACGAGCAGTACTTC.